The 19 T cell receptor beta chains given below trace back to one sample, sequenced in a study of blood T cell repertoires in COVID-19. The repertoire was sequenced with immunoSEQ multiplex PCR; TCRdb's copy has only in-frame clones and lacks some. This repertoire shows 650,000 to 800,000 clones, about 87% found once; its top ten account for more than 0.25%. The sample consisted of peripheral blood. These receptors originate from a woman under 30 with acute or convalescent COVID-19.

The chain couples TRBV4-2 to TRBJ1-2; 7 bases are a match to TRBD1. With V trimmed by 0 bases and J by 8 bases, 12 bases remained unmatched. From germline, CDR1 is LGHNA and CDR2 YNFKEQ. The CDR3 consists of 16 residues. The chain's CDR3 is CASSQESRKGADGYTF. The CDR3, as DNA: TGTGCCAGCAGCCAAGAATCAAGGAAGGGGGCCGACGGCTACACCTTC.

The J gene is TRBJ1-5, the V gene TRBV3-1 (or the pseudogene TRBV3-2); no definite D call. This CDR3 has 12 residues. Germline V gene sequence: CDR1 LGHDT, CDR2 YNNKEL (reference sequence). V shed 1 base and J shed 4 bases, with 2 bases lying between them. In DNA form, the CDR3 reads TGTGCCAGCAGCCAAGCGAATCAGCCCCAGCATTTT. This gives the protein CASSQANQPQHF.

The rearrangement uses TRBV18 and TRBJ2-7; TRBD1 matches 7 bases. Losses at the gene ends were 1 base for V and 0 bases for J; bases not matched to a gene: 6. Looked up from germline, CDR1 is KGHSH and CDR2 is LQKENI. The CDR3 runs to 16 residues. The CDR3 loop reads CASSPHDRATSYEQYF. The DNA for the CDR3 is TGTGCCAGCTCACCACACGACAGGGCGACCTCCTACGAGCAGTACTTC.

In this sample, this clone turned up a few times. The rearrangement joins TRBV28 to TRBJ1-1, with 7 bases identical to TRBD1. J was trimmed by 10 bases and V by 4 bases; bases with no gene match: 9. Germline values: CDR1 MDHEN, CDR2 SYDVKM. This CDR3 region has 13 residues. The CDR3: CASSWADRAGAFF. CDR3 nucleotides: TGTGCCAGCAGTTGGGCCGACAGGGCCGGAGCTTTCTTT.

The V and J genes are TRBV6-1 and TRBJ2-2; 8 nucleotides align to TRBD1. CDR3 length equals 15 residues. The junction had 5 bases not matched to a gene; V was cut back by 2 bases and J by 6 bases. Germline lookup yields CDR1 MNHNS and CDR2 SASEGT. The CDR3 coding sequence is TGTGCCAGCAGTGAATCAGGGGGCGGATCCGGGGAGCTGTTTTTT. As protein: CASSESGGGSGELFF.

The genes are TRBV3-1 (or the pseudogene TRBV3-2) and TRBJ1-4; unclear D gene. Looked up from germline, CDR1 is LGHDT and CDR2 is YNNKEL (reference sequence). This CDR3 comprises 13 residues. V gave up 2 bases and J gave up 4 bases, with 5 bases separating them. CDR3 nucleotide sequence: TGTGCCAGCAGCCAAACTTATAATGAAAAACTGTTTTTT. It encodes CASSQTYNEKLFF.

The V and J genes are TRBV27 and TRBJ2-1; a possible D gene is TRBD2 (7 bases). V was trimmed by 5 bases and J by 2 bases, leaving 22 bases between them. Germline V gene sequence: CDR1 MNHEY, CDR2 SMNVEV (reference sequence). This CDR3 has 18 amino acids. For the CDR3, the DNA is TGTGCCAGCAGTATAAGGGGGGGGCCAGGGTTCACCTACAATGAGCAGTTCTTC. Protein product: CASSIRGGPGFTYNEQFF.

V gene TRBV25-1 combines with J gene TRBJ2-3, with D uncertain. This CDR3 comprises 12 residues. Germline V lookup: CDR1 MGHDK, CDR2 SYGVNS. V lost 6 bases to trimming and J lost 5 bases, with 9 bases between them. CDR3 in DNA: TGTGCCAGCAGCCTAAGCCGAGATACGCAGTATTTT. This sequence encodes CASSLSRDTQYF.

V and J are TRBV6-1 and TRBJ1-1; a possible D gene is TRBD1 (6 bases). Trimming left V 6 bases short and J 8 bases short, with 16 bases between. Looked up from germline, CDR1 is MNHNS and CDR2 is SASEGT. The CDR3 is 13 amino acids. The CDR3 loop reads CASRQDSSPEAFF. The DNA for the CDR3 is TGTGCCAGCAGGCAGGACAGTAGCCCGGAAGCTTTCTTT.

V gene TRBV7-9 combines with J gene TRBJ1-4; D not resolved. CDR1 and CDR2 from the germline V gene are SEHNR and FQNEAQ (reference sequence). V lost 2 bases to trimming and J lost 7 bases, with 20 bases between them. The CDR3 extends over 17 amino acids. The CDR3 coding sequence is TGTGCCAGCAGCTTAAGGAGAATTCCCGGGGTGGGTGAAAAACTGTTTTTT. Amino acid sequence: CASSLRRIPGVGEKLFF.

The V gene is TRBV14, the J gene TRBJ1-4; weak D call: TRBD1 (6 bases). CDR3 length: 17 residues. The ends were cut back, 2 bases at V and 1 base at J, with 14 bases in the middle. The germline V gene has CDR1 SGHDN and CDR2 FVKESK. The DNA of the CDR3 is TGTGCCAGCAGCCAATGGGGGGGCGCGGTAACTAATGAAAAACTGTTTTTT. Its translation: CASSQWGGAVTNEKLFF.

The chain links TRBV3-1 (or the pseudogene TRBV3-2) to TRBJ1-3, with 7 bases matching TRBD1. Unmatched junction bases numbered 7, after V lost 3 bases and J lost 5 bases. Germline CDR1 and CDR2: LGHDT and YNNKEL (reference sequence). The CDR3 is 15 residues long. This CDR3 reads CASSQVIRGRNTIYF. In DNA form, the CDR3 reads TGTGCCAGCAGCCAGGTTATCAGGGGGAGAAACACCATATATTTT.

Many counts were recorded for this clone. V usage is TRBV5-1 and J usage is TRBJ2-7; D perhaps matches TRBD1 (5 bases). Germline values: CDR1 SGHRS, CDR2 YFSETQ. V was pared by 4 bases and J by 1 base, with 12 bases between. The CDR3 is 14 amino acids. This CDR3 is CASSREQVSYEQYF. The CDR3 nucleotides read TGCGCCAGCAGCCGAGAACAGGTATCCTACGAGCAGTACTTC. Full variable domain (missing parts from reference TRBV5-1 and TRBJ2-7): KAGVTQTPRYLIKTRGQQVTLSCSPISGHRSVSWYQQTPGQGLQFLFEYFSETQRNKGNFPGRFSGRQFSNSRSEMNVSTLELGDSALYLCASSREQVSYEQYFGPGTRLTVT.

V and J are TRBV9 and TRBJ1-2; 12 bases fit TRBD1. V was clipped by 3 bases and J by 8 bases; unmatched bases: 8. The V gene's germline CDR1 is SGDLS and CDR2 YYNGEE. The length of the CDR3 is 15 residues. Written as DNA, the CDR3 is TGTGCCAGCAGCGCCCCGGGACAGGGGGCCAAGGGCTACACCTTC. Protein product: CASSAPGQGAKGYTF. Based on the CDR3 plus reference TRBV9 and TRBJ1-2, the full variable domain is DSGVTQTPKHLITATGQRVTLRCSPRSGDLSVYWYQQSLDQGLQFLIQYYNGEERAKGNILERFSAQQFPDLHSELNLSSLELGDSALYFCASSAPGQGAKGYTFGSGTRLTVV.

CDR3 in amino acids: CASSFLDPGSYTF. DNA of the CDR3: TGTGCCAGCAGCTTCCTCGACCCGGGAAGCTACACCTTC. The gene calls are TRBV7-9 and TRBJ1-2; D gene uncertain. CDR3 length: 13 residues. Germline CDR1 SEHNR, CDR2 FQNEAQ (reference sequence). V lost 3 bases and J 9 bases, leaving 14 bases between the germline ends. The full variable domain, completed using reference TRBV7-9 and TRBJ1-2, is DTGVSQNPRHKITKRGQNVTFRCDPISEHNRLYWYRQTLGQGPEFLTYFQNEAQLEKSRLLSDRFSAERPKGSFSTLEIQRTEQGDSAMYLCASSFLDPGSYTFGSGTRLTVV.

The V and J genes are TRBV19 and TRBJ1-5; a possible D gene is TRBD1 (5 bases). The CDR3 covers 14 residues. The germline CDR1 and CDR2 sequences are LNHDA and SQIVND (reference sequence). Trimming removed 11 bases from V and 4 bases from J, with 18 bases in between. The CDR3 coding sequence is TGTGCCTCGAGTTCAGGGCTCCCAAATCAGCCCCAGCATTTT. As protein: CASSSGLPNQPQHF.

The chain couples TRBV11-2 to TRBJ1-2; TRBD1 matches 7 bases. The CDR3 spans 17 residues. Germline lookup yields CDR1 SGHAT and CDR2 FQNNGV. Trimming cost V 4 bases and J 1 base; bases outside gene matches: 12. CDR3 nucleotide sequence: TGTGCCAGCAGCTCCTACAAAACCGACAGGGTTAACTATGGCTACACCTTC. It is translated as CASSSYKTDRVNYGYTF.

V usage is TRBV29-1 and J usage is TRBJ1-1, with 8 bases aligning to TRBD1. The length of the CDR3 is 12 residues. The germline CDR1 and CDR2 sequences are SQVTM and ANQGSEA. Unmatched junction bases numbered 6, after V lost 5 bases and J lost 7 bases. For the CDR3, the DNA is TGCAGCGTTTCCTGGGACAGGTTTGAAGCTTTCTTT. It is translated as CSVSWDRFEAFF.

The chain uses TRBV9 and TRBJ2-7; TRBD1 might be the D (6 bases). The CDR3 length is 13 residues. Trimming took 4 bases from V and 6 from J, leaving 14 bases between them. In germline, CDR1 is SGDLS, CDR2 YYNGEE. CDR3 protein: CASSLHEGVEQYF. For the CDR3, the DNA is TGTGCCAGCAGCCTCCACGAGGGGGTCGAGCAGTACTTC.